These 31 T cell receptor beta chains came from one sample sequenced in a study of Ad26.COV2.S vaccination and SARS-CoV-2 variants. Treatment reported: 15 to 20 received Ad26.COV2.S at low or high dose, single or two shots; 5 received placebo; per-sample allocation not given. Sampling occurred on day 63 after the first vaccine or placebo injection. Measured with immunoSEQ multiplex PCR; TCRdb has only the in-frame clones, and not every one. This sample carries about 350,000 clones, around nine tenths of them seen once, and the ten largest clones take roughly 4.8%. The starting material was peripheral blood, obtained in a trial of Ad26.COV2.S vaccine versus placebo. All receptors derive from a person aged 18-65 years who received the Ad26.COV2.S COVID-19 vaccine or a placebo.

This clone was picked up a small number of times. This chain uses TRBV2 with TRBJ2-3; TRBD1 or TRBD2 may be the D gene (5 bases each). The germline V and J ends were trimmed by 1 base and 0 bases, with 11 bases remaining between them. CDR1 SNHLY and CDR2 FYNNEI come from the germline V gene. The CDR3 is 16 residues long. CDR3 in amino acids: CASSEDGAISTDTQYF. The CDR3 DNA is TGTGCCAGCAGTGAAGACGGGGCCATTAGCACAGATACGCAGTATTTT.

With respect to this clone: The same CDR3 arises from other DNA sequences in this sample as well. The chain joins TRBV18 to TRBJ2-7; D perhaps matches TRBD2 (6 bases). This CDR3 spans 12 amino acids. CDR1 is KGHSH and CDR2 is LQKENI in the germline V gene. V dropped 2 bases and J dropped 7 bases, with 9 bases sitting between them. Here the CDR3 reads CASSPSGGEQYF. CDR3 bases: TGTGCCAGCTCACCATCCGGGGGAGAGCAGTACTTC.

This chain joins TRBV4-3 and TRBJ1-1; D ambiguous. The CDR3 covers 13 residues. Germline CDR1 LGHNA, CDR2 YSLEER. V lost 1 base and J 5 bases, leaving 8 bases between the germline ends. The CDR3 reads CASSQVYGTEAFF. As DNA, the CDR3 is TGCGCCAGCAGCCAAGTGTACGGGACTGAAGCTTTCTTT.

V usage is TRBV13 and J usage is TRBJ1-6; TRBD1 matches 7 bases. The CDR3 is 14 residues long. Germline-derived CDR1 and CDR2 are PRHDT and FYEKMQ (reference sequence). Unmatched junction bases numbered 3, after V lost 5 bases and J lost 5 bases. CDR3 DNA: TGTGCCAGCAGCCGTGGACAGGATAATTCACCCCTCCACTTT. Residues: CASSRGQDNSPLHF.

Here the CDR3 DNA reads TGTGCCAGCAGCGTTAACAGGGAAAAGTCCTATAATTCACCCCTCCACTTT. Amino acid sequence: CASSVNREKSYNSPLHF. The chain combines TRBV9 with TRBJ1-6; TRBD1 is a possible D gene (6 bases). CDR3 length: 17 residues. CDR1 and CDR2 from the germline V gene are SGDLS and YYNGEE. Between the trimmed V and J ends, which lost 2 bases and 1 base, there was a span of 13 bases.

This sequence joins TRBV12-3 or TRBV12-4 and TRBJ2-3; D remains unclear. The CDR3 extends over 13 amino acids. Deletions cut 4 bases from V and 5 bases from J, with 10 bases between. CDR3 sequence reads: CASSSVELDTQYF. The CDR3 DNA reads TGTGCCAGCAGTTCCGTTGAGCTAGATACGCAGTATTTT.

V gene TRBV6-2 or TRBV6-3 combines with J gene TRBJ2-1; D tentatively reads TRBD1 or TRBD2 (7 bases each). Between the trimmed V and J ends, which lost 5 bases and 15 bases, there was a span of 17 bases. The CDR3 is 12 amino acids. Germline V gene data show CDR1 as MNHEY and CDR2 as SVGEGT. This CDR3 reads CASSRGSGGAFF. In DNA, the CDR3 is TGTGCCAGCAGTCGAGGCTCAGGGGGGGCGTTCTTC.

This chain connects TRBV18 to TRBJ2-4; D ambiguous. Between the trimmed V and J ends, which lost 2 bases and 1 base, there was a span of 15 bases. The germline V gene has CDR1 KGHSH and CDR2 LQKENI. The CDR3 is 17 residues long. The chain's CDR3 is CASSPGVRVLAKNIQYF. The CDR3 DNA sequence: TGTGCCAGCTCACCAGGCGTTAGGGTTTTGGCCAAAAACATTCAGTACTTC.

This clone was found a few times. The genes are TRBV28 and TRBJ1-4; maybe TRBD1 (5 bases). Germline assignment: CDR1 MDHEN and CDR2 SYDVKM. The CDR3 covers 17 residues. Trimming cost V 1 base and J 6 bases, with 18 bases left between them. CDR3 sequence (DNA): TGTGCCAGCAGTTTATTGACGGGAACAGGACCCCATGAAAAACTGTTTTTT. Translated: CASSLLTGTGPHEKLFF.

This chain links TRBV5-1 with TRBJ2-3; no reliable D call. There are 14 residues in the CDR3. V lost 3 bases and J lost 3, with 11 bases in between. Germline lookup yields CDR1 SGHRS and CDR2 YFSETQ. CDR3 residues: CASSWGTATDTQYF. The CDR3 DNA reads TGCGCCAGCAGCTGGGGAACAGCAACAGATACGCAGTATTTT.

The chain is built from TRBV3-1 (or the pseudogene TRBV3-2) and TRBJ1-5; the D gene is possibly TRBD1 (6 bases). V shed 1 base and J shed 3 bases, with 16 bases lying between them. CDR1 and CDR2 (germline): LGHDT, YNNKEL (reference sequence). The length of the CDR3 is 17 residues. CDR3 coding DNA: TGTGCCAGCAGCCAAGGAATGGGGGCGGGGATCAATCAGCCCCAGCATTTT. Amino acids: CASSQGMGAGINQPQHF.

The chain combines TRBV9 with TRBJ1-1; no definite D call. This CDR3 comprises 14 residues. Germline V lookup: CDR1 SGDLS, CDR2 YYNGEE. Trimming removed 0 bases from V and 1 base from J, with 7 bases in between. The CDR3 sequence: CASSVGGKNTEAFF. Here the CDR3 DNA reads TGTGCCAGCAGCGTAGGAGGAAAGAACACTGAAGCTTTCTTT.

The rearrangement uses TRBV11-2 and TRBJ1-5; D gene ambiguous. V lost 0 bases to trimming and J lost 5 bases, with 5 bases between them. Per the germline V gene, CDR1 is SGHAT and CDR2 is FQNNGV. The CDR3 runs 13 residues. In DNA, the CDR3 is TGTGCCAGCAGCTTAGATCATGATCAGCCCCAGCATTTT. It translates to CASSLDHDQPQHF.

The chain recombines TRBV18 with TRBJ2-7, with D unresolved. The CDR3 consists of 13 residues. Trimming removed 3 bases from V and 7 bases from J, with 13 bases in between. Germline V gene data show CDR1 as KGHSH and CDR2 as LQKENI. The CDR3 reads CASSPDSHREQYF. The CDR3 DNA reads as TGTGCCAGCTCACCTGATAGCCATCGGGAGCAGTACTTC.

This chain connects TRBV28 to TRBJ2-1; TRBD2 might be the D (5 bases). The CDR3 loop spans 15 amino acids. The V gene's germline CDR1 is MDHEN and CDR2 SYDVKM. The ends were cut back, 5 bases at V and 2 bases at J, with 13 bases in the middle. This CDR3 is CASSIPGGPYNEQFF. CDR3 bases: TGTGCCAGCAGTATCCCAGGAGGACCCTACAATGAGCAGTTCTTC.

This clone appeared a few times. The sample has other DNA sequences that encode this CDR3 too. The chain is built from TRBV5-6 and TRBJ2-7, with 7 bases that match TRBD1. The CDR3 runs to 15 residues. With V trimmed by 0 bases and J by 2 bases, 5 bases remained unmatched. Per germline, CDR1 SGHDT and CDR2 YYEEEE. CDR3 in amino acids: CASSLGAGGTYEQYF. The CDR3 DNA reads as TGTGCCAGCAGCTTGGGGGCAGGGGGTACCTACGAGCAGTACTTC.

J is TRBJ2-7 and V is TRBV19; 9 positions match TRBD1. The CDR3 totals 14 residues. J was trimmed by 3 bases and V by 9 bases; bases with no gene match: 9. CDR1 is LNHDA, CDR2 SQIVND, per germline (reference sequence). CDR3 sequence: CASRGQGKDYEQYF. The CDR3 coding sequence is TGTGCCAGCAGAGGACAGGGGAAGGACTACGAGCAGTACTTC.

Here the CDR3 reads CASSLAQQETQYF. The CDR3 DNA follows: TGCGCCAGCAGCTTAGCCCAACAAGAGACCCAGTACTTC. V usage is TRBV5-1 and J usage is TRBJ2-5, with D uncertain. CDR1 and CDR2 (germline): SGHRS, YFSETQ. The CDR3 extends over 13 amino acids. V dropped 2 bases and J dropped 2 bases, with 7 bases sitting between them. Looking up the rest from reference TRBV5-1 and TRBJ2-5 gives the full variable domain: KAGVTQTPRYLIKTRGQQVTLSCSPISGHRSVSWYQQTPGQGLQFLFEYFSETQRNKGNFPGRFSGRQFSNSRSEMNVSTLELGDSALYLCASSLAQQETQYFGPGTRLLVL.

The chain recombines TRBV6-6 with TRBJ2-3; 11 positions agree with TRBD2. V was pared by 2 bases and J by 1 base, with 2 bases of the junction left unmatched. This CDR3 spans 16 amino acids. Germline V CDR1 and CDR2: MNHNY, SVGAGI (reference sequence). The CDR3 here is CASSYPTSGGTDTQYF. CDR3 coding DNA: TGTGCCAGCAGTTACCCGACTAGCGGGGGCACAGATACGCAGTATTTT.

Regarding this clone: Additional DNA sequences in this sample encode the identical CDR3. The rearrangement uses TRBV6-5 and TRBJ2-7, with TRBD1 identical over 7 bases. Germline V gene lookup returns CDR1 MNHEY and CDR2 SVGAGI. This CDR3 is 15 amino acids long. The V segment lost 0 bases and the J segment 2 bases; nucleotides outside the gene matches: 4. The CDR3 bases are TGTGCCAGCAGTTACTCCGGCCAGGGGGCCTACGAGCAGTACTTC. Amino acid sequence: CASSYSGQGAYEQYF.

This chain links TRBV10-2 with TRBJ2-1, with 10 bases aligning to TRBD1. V dropped 6 bases and J dropped 3; count of bases not matched to a gene: 5. The CDR3 covers 15 residues. Per the germline V gene, CDR1 is WSHSY and CDR2 is SAAADI. In DNA form, the CDR3 reads TGCGCCAGCAGAGGGGACAGGGGACGCTACAATGAGCAGTTCTTC. Its translation is CASRGDRGRYNEQFF.

The chain joins TRBV11-2 to TRBJ2-1, with 8 bases that match TRBD2. CDR1 and CDR2 (germline): SGHAT, FQNNGV. Trimming took 7 bases from V and 2 from J; bases not matched to a gene: 10. This CDR3 has 16 residues. This CDR3 reads CASTPSGGGPYNEQFF. CDR3 in DNA: TGTGCCAGCACCCCTTCCGGGGGGGGCCCCTACAATGAGCAGTTCTTC.

V gene TRBV5-8 combines with J gene TRBJ2-7; D is undetermined. Trimming stripped 4 bases from V and 2 bases from J, with 4 bases between. This CDR3 has 11 residues. Germline-derived CDR1 and CDR2 are SGHTS and YDEGEE. The CDR3 protein is CASSIPYEQYF. CDR3 DNA: TGTGCCAGCAGCATACCCTACGAGCAGTACTTC.

The V call is TRBV19, the J call TRBJ2-2, with 12 nucleotides matching TRBD2. This CDR3 spans 16 amino acids. V was clipped by 5 bases and J by 6 bases; unmatched bases: 7. Looked up from germline, CDR1 is LNHDA and CDR2 is SQIVND (reference sequence). CDR3 residues: CASSSRLAGVSGELFF. The CDR3 DNA reads as TGTGCCAGTAGTTCCCGACTAGCGGGAGTATCCGGGGAGCTGTTTTTT.

This chain uses TRBV15 with TRBJ1-1; no clear D gene. CDR1 and CDR2 from the germline V gene are LNHNV and YYDKDF (reference sequence). V lost 0 bases and J lost 0, with 2 bases in between. The CDR3 covers 13 residues. CDR3 nucleotides: TGTGCCACCAGCAGAGAAATGAACACTGAAGCTTTCTTT. Translation: CATSREMNTEAFF.

The V call is TRBV28, the J call TRBJ2-1; the match to TRBD1 covers 9 bases. V gave up 6 bases and J gave up 5 bases; unmatched junction bases: 8. CDR1 MDHEN and CDR2 SYDVKM come from the germline V gene. The CDR3 contains 15 residues. CDR3 nucleotide sequence: TGTGCCAGCAGCGAGACAGGGGGACGCAACAATGAGCAGTTCTTC. Amino acid sequence: CASSETGGRNNEQFF.

The V gene is TRBV5-1, the J gene TRBJ2-5; TRBD2 aligns across 7 bases. Per germline, CDR1 SGHRS and CDR2 YFSETQ. CDR3 size: 15 residues. Unmatched junction bases numbered 8, after V lost 2 bases and J lost 4 bases. CDR3 sequence reads: CASSLNSGTTETQYF. The CDR3 nucleotides read TGCGCCAGCAGCTTAAACTCCGGGACTACAGAGACCCAGTACTTC.

The rearrangement joins TRBV6-5 to TRBJ2-1; D may be TRBD1 (9 bases). The germline V gene encodes CDR1 MNHEY and CDR2 SVGAGI. CDR3 length: 14 residues. Trimming stripped 7 bases from V and 9 bases from J, with 19 bases between. CDR3: CASTGGTGNLEQFF. The CDR3 region has the DNA TGTGCCAGCACGGGGGGGACAGGGAATCTTGAGCAGTTCTTC.

The rearrangement uses TRBV7-2 and TRBJ1-5; 9 bases align to TRBD1. V shed 8 bases, J shed 4 bases, and the junction held 6 bases outside the gene matches. The CDR3 spans 14 residues. Per the germline V gene, CDR1 is SGHTA and CDR2 is FQGNSA. CDR3 DNA sequence: TGTGCCAGCGCGGGACAGGGTAGTAATCAGCCCCAGCATTTT. This translates into CASAGQGSNQPQHF.

The count of this clone is one. In nucleotides, the CDR3 is TGCGCCAGCAGCCAAGTCCAGGGGCGGAACAATCAGCCCCAGCATTTT. Its protein product is CASSQVQGRNNQPQHF. This chain joins TRBV4-1 and TRBJ1-5; possible D gene TRBD1, 6 bases. The ends were cut back, 1 base at V and 3 bases at J, with 13 bases in the middle. The CDR3 consists of 16 residues. Per the germline V gene, CDR1 is MGHRA and CDR2 is YSYEKL.

The chain uses TRBV2 and TRBJ2-3; 7 bases map to TRBD2. The CDR3 is 14 residues long. Germline V gene data show CDR1 as SNHLY and CDR2 as FYNNEI. J gave up 3 bases and V 6 bases, and 6 bases lay outside the gene matches. For the CDR3, the DNA is TGTGCCAGCAGCCTCCGGGGGGTAACAGATACGCAGTATTTT. It translates to CASSLRGVTDTQYF.